This T cell receptor beta chain originates from a study of human T cells and chemical hapten exposure. A single record per CDR3 protein comes from TCRdb applying MiXCR to the RACE reads. This sample has approximately 350,000 distinct CDR3 sequences, with approximately 6.9% found just once. The sample's time point: patch test 1, 2 weeks after DPC sensitization. The treatment here: therapeutic diphenylcyclopropenone sensitization with weekly scalp DPC. The study extracted total RNA from unfractionated whole blood. In germline, CDR1 is SGHRS, CDR2 YFSETQ. The CDR3 has 14 amino acids. V dropped 4 bases and J dropped 7; count of bases not matched to a gene: 5. Regarding this clonotype: The antigen remains undetermined.

Study-level points and caveats: The formation of large CDR3 similarity clusters by expanded TCRs significantly exceeded that of controls.

The material was whole blood, obtained in connection with sensitization to the hapten diphenylcyclopropenone (DPC). The rearrangement uses TRBV5-1 and TRBJ1-4, with TRBD1 identical over 9 bases. This receptor was taken from a woman under 30 with alopecia areata. Some clones in this sample may be carry-over from other donors' samples. CDR3 in DNA: TGCGCCAGCAGCACCGGACAGGGGAGTGAAAAACTGTTTTTT. Amino acids: CASSTGQGSEKLFF.